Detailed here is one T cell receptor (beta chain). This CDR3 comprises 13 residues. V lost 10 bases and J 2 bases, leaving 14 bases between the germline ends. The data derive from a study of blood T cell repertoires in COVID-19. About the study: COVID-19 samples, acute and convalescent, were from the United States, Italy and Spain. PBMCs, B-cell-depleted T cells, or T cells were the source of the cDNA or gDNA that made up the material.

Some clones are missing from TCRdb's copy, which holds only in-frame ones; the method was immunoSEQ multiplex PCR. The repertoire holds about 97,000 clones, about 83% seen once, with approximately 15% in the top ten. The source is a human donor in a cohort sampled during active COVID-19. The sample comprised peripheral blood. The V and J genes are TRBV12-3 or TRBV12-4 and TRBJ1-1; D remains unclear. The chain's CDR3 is CANELVQNTEAFF. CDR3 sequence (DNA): TGTGCCAATGAACTCGTGCAAAACACTGAAGCTTTCTTT.